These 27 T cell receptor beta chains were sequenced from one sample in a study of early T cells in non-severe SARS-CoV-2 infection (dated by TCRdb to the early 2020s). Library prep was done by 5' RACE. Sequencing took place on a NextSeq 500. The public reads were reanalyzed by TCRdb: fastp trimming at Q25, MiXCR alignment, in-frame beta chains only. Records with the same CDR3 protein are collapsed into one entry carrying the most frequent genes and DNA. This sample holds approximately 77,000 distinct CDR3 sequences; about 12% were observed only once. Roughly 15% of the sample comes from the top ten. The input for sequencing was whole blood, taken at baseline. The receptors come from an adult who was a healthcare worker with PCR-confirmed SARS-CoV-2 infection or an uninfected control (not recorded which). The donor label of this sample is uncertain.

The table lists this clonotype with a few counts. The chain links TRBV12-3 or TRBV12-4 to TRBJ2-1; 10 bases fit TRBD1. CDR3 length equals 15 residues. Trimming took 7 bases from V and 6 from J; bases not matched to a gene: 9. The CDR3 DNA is TGTGCCAGCACCCAACCGGGACAGGGGCTCAATGAGCAGTTCTTC. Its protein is CASTQPGQGLNEQFF.

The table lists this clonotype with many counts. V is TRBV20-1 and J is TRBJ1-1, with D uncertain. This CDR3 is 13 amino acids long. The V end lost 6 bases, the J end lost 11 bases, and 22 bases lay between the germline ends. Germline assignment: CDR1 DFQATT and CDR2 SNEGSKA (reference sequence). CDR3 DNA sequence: TGCAGTGCAAAGTATTATTACGACCTCGGGGCTTTCTTT. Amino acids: CSAKYYYDLGAFF.

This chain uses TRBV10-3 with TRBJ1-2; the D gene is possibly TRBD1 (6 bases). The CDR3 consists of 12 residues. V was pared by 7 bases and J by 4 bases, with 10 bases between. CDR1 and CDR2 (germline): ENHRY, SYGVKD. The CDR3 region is CAITGDAYGYTF. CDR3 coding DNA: TGTGCCATCACAGGGGACGCCTATGGCTACACCTTC.

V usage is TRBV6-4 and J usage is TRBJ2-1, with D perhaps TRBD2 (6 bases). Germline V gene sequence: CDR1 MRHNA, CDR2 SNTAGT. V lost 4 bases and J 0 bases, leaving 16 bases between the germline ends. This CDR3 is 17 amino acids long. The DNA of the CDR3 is TGTGCCAGCAGTGTAAACATAGCGGCCTACTCCTACAATGAGCAGTTCTTC. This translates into CASSVNIAAYSYNEQFF.

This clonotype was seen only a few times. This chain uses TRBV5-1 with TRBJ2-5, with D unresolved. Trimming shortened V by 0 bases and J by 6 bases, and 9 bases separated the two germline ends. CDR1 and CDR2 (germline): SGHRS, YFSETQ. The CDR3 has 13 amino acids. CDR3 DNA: TGCGCCAGCAGCTTGGGCCAACAAAAGACCCAGTACTTC. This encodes CASSLGQQKTQYF.

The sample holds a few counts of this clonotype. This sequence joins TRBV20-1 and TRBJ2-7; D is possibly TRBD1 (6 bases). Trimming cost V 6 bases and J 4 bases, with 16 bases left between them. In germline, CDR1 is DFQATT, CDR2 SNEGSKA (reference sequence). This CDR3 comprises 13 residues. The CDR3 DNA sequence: TGCAGTGCACTACAGGGATTTGGGTACGAGCAGTACTTC. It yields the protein CSALQGFGYEQYF.

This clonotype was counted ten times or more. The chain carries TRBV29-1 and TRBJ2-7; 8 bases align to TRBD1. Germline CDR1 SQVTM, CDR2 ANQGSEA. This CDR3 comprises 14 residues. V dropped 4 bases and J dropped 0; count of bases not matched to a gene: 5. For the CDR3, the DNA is TGCAGCGTTGGGACAGGGCTTCACTCCTACGAGCAGTACTTC. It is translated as CSVGTGLHSYEQYF.

This CDR3 is CASSQGPSYNEQFF. The CDR3, as DNA: TGCGCCAGCAGCCAAGGTCCCTCCTACAATGAGCAGTTCTTC. The chain uses TRBV4-1 and TRBJ2-1; D remains ambiguous. CDR1 is MGHRA and CDR2 is YSYEKL in the germline V gene. There are 14 residues in the CDR3. Deletions cut 1 base from V and 0 bases from J, with 4 bases between.

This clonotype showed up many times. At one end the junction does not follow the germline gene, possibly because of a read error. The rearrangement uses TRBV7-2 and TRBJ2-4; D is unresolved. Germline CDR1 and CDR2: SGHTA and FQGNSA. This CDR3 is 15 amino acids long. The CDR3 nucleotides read TGTGCCAGCAGCCCTATTGACCTTTCCGGGTCCACGTTGAACTTC. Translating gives CASSPIDLSGSTLNF.

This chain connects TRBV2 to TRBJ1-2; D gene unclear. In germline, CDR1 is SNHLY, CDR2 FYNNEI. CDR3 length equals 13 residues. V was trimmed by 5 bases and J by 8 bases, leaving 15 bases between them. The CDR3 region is CASSRLGERGYTF. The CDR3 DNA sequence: TGTGCCAGCAGTCGCCTAGGCGAGAGAGGCTACACCTTC.

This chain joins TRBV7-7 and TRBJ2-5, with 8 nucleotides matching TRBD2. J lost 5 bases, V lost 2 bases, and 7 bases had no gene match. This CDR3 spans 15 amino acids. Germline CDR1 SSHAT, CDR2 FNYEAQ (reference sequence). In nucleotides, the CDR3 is TGTGCCAGCAGCTTAACACCGGGACTAGTGGAGACCCAGTACTTC. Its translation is CASSLTPGLVETQYF.

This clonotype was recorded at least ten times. CDR3 residues: CASSSISGDSYNEQFF. The CDR3 coding sequence is TGTGCCAGCAGTTCCATTAGCGGGGACTCCTACAATGAGCAGTTCTTC. This chain uses TRBV6-5 with TRBJ2-1; 8 bases map to TRBD2. J was trimmed by 0 bases and V by 4 bases; bases with no gene match: 5. The V gene's germline CDR1 is MNHEY and CDR2 SVGAGI. CDR3 length: 16 amino acids.

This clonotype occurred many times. DNA of the CDR3: TGTGCCAGCAGTTACCCAACTAGGACAGGGGAAGAGACCCAGTACTTC. It specifies CASSYPTRTGEETQYF. The rearrangement links TRBV6-2 or TRBV6-3 to TRBJ2-5; TRBD1 matches 9 bases. Per the germline V gene, CDR1 is MNHEY and CDR2 is SVGEGT. This CDR3 is built from 16 residues. J was trimmed by 3 bases and V by 2 bases; bases with no gene match: 7.

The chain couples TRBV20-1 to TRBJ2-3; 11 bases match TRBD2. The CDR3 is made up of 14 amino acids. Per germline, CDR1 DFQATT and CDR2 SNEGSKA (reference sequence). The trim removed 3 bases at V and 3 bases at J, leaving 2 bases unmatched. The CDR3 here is CSASLAGGTDTQYF. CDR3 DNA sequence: TGCAGTGCTAGCCTAGCGGGAGGAACAGATACGCAGTATTTT.

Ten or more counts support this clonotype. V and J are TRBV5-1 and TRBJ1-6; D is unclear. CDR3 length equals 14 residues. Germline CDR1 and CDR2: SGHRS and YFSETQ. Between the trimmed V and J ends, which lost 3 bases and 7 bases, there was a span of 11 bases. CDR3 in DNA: TGCGCCAGCAGCTCTCGGACGGGAAATTCACCCCTCCACTTT. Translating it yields CASSSRTGNSPLHF.

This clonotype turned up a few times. The chain's CDR3 is CAWSPPAGIEKLFF. CDR3 nucleotide sequence: TGTGCCTGGAGCCCCCCCGCAGGGATAGAAAAACTGTTTTTT. The chain recombines TRBV30 with TRBJ1-4, with TRBD1 as a possible D gene (5 bases). This CDR3 comprises 14 residues. Trimming removed 3 bases at V and 8 bases at J, with 16 bases between. Germline V lookup: CDR1 GTSNPN, CDR2 SVGIG (reference sequence). Drawing the rest from reference TRBV30 and TRBJ1-4, the complete variable domain is SQTIHQWPATLVQPVGSPLSLECTVEGTSNPNLYWYRQAAGRGLQLLFYSVGIGQISSEVPQNLSASRPQDRQFILSSKKLLLSDSGFYLCAWSPPAGIEKLFFGSGTQLSVL.

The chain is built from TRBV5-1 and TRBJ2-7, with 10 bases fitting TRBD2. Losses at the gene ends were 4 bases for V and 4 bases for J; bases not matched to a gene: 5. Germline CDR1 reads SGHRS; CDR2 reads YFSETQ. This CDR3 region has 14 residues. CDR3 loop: CASSPSGSGYEQYF. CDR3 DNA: TGCGCCAGCAGCCCTAGCGGGAGCGGTTACGAGCAGTACTTC.

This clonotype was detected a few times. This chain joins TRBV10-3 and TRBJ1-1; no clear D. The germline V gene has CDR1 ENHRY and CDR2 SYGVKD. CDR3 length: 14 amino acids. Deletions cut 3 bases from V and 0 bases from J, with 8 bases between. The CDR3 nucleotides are TGTGCCATCAGTGACGGGGTAATGAACACTGAAGCTTTCTTT. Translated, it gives CAISDGVMNTEAFF.

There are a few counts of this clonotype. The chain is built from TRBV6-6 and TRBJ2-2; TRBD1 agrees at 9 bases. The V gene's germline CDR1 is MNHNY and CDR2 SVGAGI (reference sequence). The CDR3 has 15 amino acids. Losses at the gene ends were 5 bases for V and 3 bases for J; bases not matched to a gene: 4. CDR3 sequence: CASSKQGAYTGELFF. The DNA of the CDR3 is TGTGCCAGCAGTAAACAGGGGGCGTACACCGGGGAGCTGTTTTTT.

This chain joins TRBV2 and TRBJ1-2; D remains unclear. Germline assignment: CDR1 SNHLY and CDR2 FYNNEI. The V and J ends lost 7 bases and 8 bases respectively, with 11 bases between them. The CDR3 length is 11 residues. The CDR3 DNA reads TGTGCCAGCAAGGCTGGGGTCGGCTACACCTTC. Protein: CASKAGVGYTF.

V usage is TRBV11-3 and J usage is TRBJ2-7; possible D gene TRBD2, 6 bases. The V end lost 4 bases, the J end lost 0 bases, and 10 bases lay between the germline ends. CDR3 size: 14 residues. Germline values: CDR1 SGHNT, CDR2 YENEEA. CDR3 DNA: TGTGCCAGCAGCTGGAGGGCCAGCTCCTACGAGCAGTACTTC. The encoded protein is CASSWRASSYEQYF.

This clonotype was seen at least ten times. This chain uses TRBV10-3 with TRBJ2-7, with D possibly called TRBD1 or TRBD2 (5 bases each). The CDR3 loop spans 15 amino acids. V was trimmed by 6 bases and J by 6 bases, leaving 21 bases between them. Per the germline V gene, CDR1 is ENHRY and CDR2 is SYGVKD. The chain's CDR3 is CAIRETGTGLLEQYF. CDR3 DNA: TGTGCCATCAGAGAGACGGGGACCGGCTTACTCGAGCAGTACTTC.

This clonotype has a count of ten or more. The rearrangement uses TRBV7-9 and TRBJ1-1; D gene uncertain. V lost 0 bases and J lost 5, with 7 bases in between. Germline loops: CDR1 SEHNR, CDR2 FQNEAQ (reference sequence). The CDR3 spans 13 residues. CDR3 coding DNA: TGTGCCAGCAGCTTAGCGTTGGGAACTGAAGCTTTCTTT. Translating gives CASSLALGTEAFF.

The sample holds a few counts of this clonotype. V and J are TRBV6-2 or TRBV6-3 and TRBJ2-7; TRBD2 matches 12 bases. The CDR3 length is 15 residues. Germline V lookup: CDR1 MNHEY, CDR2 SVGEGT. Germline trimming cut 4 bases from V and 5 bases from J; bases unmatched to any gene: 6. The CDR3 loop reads CASSSWTSGTDEQYF. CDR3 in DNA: TGTGCCAGCAGTTCTTGGACTAGCGGGACGGACGAGCAGTACTTC.

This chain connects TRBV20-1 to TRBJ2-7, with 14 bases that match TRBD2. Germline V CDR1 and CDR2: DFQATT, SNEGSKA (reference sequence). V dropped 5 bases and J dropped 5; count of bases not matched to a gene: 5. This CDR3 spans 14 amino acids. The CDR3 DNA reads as TGCAGTGCTCGACTAGCGGGGGGGTTGGACGAGCAGTACTTC. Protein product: CSARLAGGLDEQYF.

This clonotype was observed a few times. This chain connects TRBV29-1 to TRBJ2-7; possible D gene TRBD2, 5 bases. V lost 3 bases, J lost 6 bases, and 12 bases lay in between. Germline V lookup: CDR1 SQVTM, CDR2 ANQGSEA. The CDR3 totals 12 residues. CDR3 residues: CSVEGQEAEQYF. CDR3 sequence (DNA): TGCAGCGTTGAGGGTCAGGAGGCCGAGCAGTACTTC.

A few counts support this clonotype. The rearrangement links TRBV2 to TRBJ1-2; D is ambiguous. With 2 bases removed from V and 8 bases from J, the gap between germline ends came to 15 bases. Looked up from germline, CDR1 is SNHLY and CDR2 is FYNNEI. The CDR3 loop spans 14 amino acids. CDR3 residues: CASSEYGASGGYTF. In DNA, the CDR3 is TGTGCCAGCAGTGAATATGGTGCATCAGGAGGCTACACCTTC. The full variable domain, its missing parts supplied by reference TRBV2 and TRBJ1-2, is EPEVTQTPSHQVTQMGQEVILRCVPISNHLYFYWYRQILGQKVEFLVSFYNNEISEKSEIFDDQFSVERPDGSNFTLKIRSTKLEDSAMYFCASSEYGASGGYTFGSGTRLTVV.